Below are 26 T cell receptor beta chains sequenced from a single sample in a study of CD8+ T cells in alopecia areata. Following extraction, RNA underwent reverse transcription to cDNA, which served as the sequencing template. The method was immunoSEQ multiplex PCR; TCRdb's version includes in-frame clones alone and lacks a portion of them. The data show approximately 65,000 clones, about 45% seen once. Indicated treatment: oral pan-JAK inhibitor, 5-10 mg twice daily. This material consisted of CD8+ T cells sorted from blood, taken around week 37, from a patient treated with tofacitinib. These TCRs come from a human donor with alopecia areata.

The rearrangement joins TRBV15 to TRBJ1-6; possibly TRBD1 for D (6 bases). The CDR3 covers 14 residues. Per germline, CDR1 LNHNV and CDR2 YYDKDF (reference sequence). Trimming removed 0 bases at V and 9 bases at J, with 9 bases between. As DNA, the CDR3 is TGTGCCACCAGCAGAGACGTGGGGGCTTCACCCCTCCACTTT. Amino acid sequence: CATSRDVGASPLHF.

This clone was seen more than once but under ten times. This chain joins TRBV25-1 and TRBJ2-4, with TRBD1 identical over 8 bases. The CDR3 totals 16 residues. After removal of 7 bases from V and 3 bases from J, the junction contained 11 bases not matched to a gene. Germline CDR1 is MGHDK and CDR2 is SYGVNS. Here the CDR3 reads CASTNQGAYGKNIQYF. The CDR3 DNA reads TGTGCCAGCACTAATCAGGGGGCATATGGCAAAAACATTCAGTACTTC.

This clone came up a few times. In nucleotides, the CDR3 is TGCAGCGTTAGAGGGACACCCGACACCGGGGAGCTGTTTTTT. This translates into CSVRGTPDTGELFF. The V and J genes are TRBV29-1 and TRBJ2-2; D is possibly TRBD1 (6 bases). There are 14 residues in the CDR3. CDR1 and CDR2 (germline): SQVTM, ANQGSEA. V lost 5 bases, J lost 3 bases, and 13 bases lay in between.

The CDR3 bases are TGTGCCTGGAGTAATGGCGGGAGGGCCTACGAGCAGTACTTC. This sequence encodes CAWSNGGRAYEQYF. The chain couples TRBV30 to TRBJ2-7; 9 bases line up with TRBD2. This CDR3 is built from 14 residues. The germline gives CDR1 GTSNPN, CDR2 SVGIG (reference sequence). The junction had 4 bases not matched to a gene; V was cut back by 2 bases and J by 2 bases.

The chain is built from TRBV9 and TRBJ2-1; 7 nucleotides agree with TRBD1. Germline CDR1 reads SGDLS; CDR2 reads YYNGEE. There are 14 residues in the CDR3. V shed 3 bases and J 7 bases; nucleotides not matched to a gene: 7. The chain's CDR3 is CASSGRQGRNEQFF. The CDR3 coding sequence is TGTGCCAGCAGCGGTAGACAGGGAAGGAATGAGCAGTTCTTC.

The chain has TRBV5-1 and TRBJ1-1; D not certain. The germline gives CDR1 SGHRS, CDR2 YFSETQ. The V and J ends lost 0 bases and 4 bases respectively, with 4 bases between them. The CDR3 totals 12 residues. The CDR3 DNA reads TGCGCCAGCAGCTTGGGGCGCACTGAAGCTTTCTTT. Its translation is CASSLGRTEAFF.

In regard to this clone: One end of the junction varies from germline; a read error may be responsible. This chain links TRBV7-9 with TRBJ2-5, with D unresolved. The CDR3 runs to 10 residues. Germline lookup yields CDR1 SEHNR and CDR2 FQNEAQ (reference sequence). The CDR3 nucleotides are TGCGCCAGCAGCTTTGGGACCCAGTACTTC. Translated: CASSFGTQYF.

This clone was seen more than once but under ten times. The chain joins TRBV6-1 to TRBJ2-1, with 10 nucleotides matching TRBD2. The germline gives CDR1 MNHNS, CDR2 SASEGT. Trimming removed 4 bases from V and 6 bases from J; junction bases left unmatched: 6. The length of the CDR3 is 15 residues. CDR3 in amino acids: CASSALAGESNEQFF. DNA for the CDR3: TGTGCCAGCAGTGCCCTAGCGGGAGAGAGCAATGAGCAGTTCTTC.

The V call is TRBV9, the J call TRBJ2-5; possible D gene TRBD1, 6 bases. Germline assignment: CDR1 SGDLS and CDR2 YYNGEE. The CDR3 runs 11 residues. Trimming removed 3 bases from V and 9 bases from J, with 9 bases in between. CDR3 coding DNA: TGTGCCAGCAGCGCTCCAGGGGCCCAGTACTTC. Protein sequence: CASSAPGAQYF.

V is TRBV29-1 and J is TRBJ2-5, with D possibly TRBD2 on 5 matching bases. Germline-derived CDR1 and CDR2 are SQVTM and ANQGSEA. The CDR3 has 13 amino acids. The CDR3 sequence: CSVYGGLRQTQYF. The CDR3 region has the DNA TGCAGTGTATACGGCGGACTTAGGCAGACCCAGTACTTC.

This chain uses TRBV9 with TRBJ2-6; D is undetermined. This CDR3 contains 15 residues. The V gene lost 0 bases and the J gene lost 0 bases, with 4 bases spanning the gap. The germline V gene encodes CDR1 SGDLS and CDR2 YYNGEE. CDR3 region: CASSVENSGANVLTF. Here the CDR3 DNA reads TGTGCCAGCAGCGTAGAAAACTCTGGGGCCAACGTCCTGACTTTC.

This clone has a single count. This chain joins TRBV2 and TRBJ2-7; weak D call: TRBD2 (5 bases). V was clipped by 1 base and J by 9 bases, with 7 bases between them. Germline CDR1 is SNHLY and CDR2 is FYNNEI. The CDR3 consists of 11 residues. The DNA for the CDR3 is TGTGCCAGCAGTGAAGGGGCGGGGCAGTACTTC. Translating it yields CASSEGAGQYF.

The V and J genes are TRBV14 and TRBJ2-2, with D tentatively TRBD2 (6 bases). Trimming shortened V by 4 bases and J by 6 bases, and 15 bases separated the two germline ends. CDR3 size: 15 residues. Germline CDR1 SGHDN, CDR2 FVKESK. For the CDR3, the DNA is TGTGCCAGCAGCCTACGTTCACGGGGGTCCGGGGAGCTGTTTTTT. It codes for CASSLRSRGSGELFF.

This clone occurred a few times. The V call is TRBV4-1, the J call TRBJ2-5; D is uncertain. V was cut by 0 bases and J by 4 bases, with 21 bases left in between. The CDR3 has 18 amino acids. Germline lookup yields CDR1 MGHRA and CDR2 YSYEKL. CDR3 coding DNA: TGCGCCAGCAGCCAAGAAATGGGAAAGGGCGGATTGAGAGAGACCCAGTACTTC. This sequence encodes CASSQEMGKGGLRETQYF.

The sample holds a few counts of this clone. The chain uses TRBV29-1 and TRBJ1-3; unclear D gene. This CDR3 is built from 11 residues. Germline assignment: CDR1 SQVTM and CDR2 ANQGSEA. V was clipped by 7 bases and J by 4 bases, with 8 bases between them. Here the CDR3 DNA reads TGCAGCGCACTGACAGGAAACACCATATATTTT. Its protein is CSALTGNTIYF.

The rearrangement links TRBV30 to TRBJ1-2; no reliable D call. Germline CDR1 reads GTSNPN; CDR2 reads SVGIG (reference sequence). Trimming removed 5 bases from V and 5 bases from J, with 15 bases in between. This CDR3 contains 13 residues. CDR3 in amino acids: CAWETGRGYGYTF. CDR3 bases: TGTGCCTGGGAAACCGGCCGTGGGTATGGCTACACCTTC.

The chain joins TRBV27 to TRBJ2-7, with D hard to call. V was trimmed by 6 bases and J by 8 bases, leaving 17 bases between them. CDR3 size: 13 residues. CDR1 is MNHEY and CDR2 is SMNVEV in the germline V gene (reference sequence). DNA for the CDR3: TGTGCCAGCAGCACCTTCGGATTTGTCAAGCAGTACTTC. Translated, it gives CASSTFGFVKQYF.

The chain combines TRBV23-1 with TRBJ2-3; unclear D gene. TRBV23-1 is an ORF, with its function uncertain. V was pared by 8 bases and J by 1 base, with 7 bases between. The CDR3 has 12 amino acids. The DNA of the CDR3 is TGCGCCAGCCCGCCAGGCACAGATACGCAGTATTTT. Encoded protein: CASPPGTDTQYF.

The rearrangement links TRBV7-9 to TRBJ1-4; D is perhaps TRBD1 (6 bases). The CDR3 is 14 residues long. Germline assignment: CDR1 SEHNR and CDR2 FQNEAQ (reference sequence). Trimming cost V 7 bases and J 8 bases, with 17 bases left between them. CDR3 protein: CASTDGGGREKLFF. In DNA form, the CDR3 reads TGTGCCAGCACCGATGGGGGCGGCAGGGAAAAACTGTTTTTT.

J is TRBJ2-6 and V is TRBV15; D not certain. This CDR3 region has 15 residues. CDR1 LNHNV and CDR2 YYDKDF come from the germline V gene (reference sequence). Trimming removed 3 bases from V and 0 bases from J, with 6 bases in between. The CDR3 region is CATSRESSGANVLTF. The CDR3 nucleotides read TGTGCCACCAGCAGGGAATCCTCTGGGGCCAACGTCCTGACTTTC.

V usage is TRBV7-9 and J usage is TRBJ2-1, with 12 bases aligning to TRBD1. In germline, CDR1 is SEHNR, CDR2 FQNEAQ (reference sequence). This CDR3 is 19 amino acids long. V dropped 2 bases and J dropped 2; count of bases not matched to a gene: 10. CDR3 in amino acids: CASSLLGTGGSGPYNEQFF. The CDR3 DNA is TGTGCCAGCAGCTTATTAGGGACAGGGGGCAGTGGGCCCTACAATGAGCAGTTCTTC.

The chain carries TRBV7-2 and TRBJ1-3, with 7 bases fitting TRBD1. Germline V gene lookup returns CDR1 SGHTA and CDR2 FQGNSA. V gave up 5 bases and J gave up 0 bases; unmatched junction bases: 16. This CDR3 has 19 residues. CDR3 bases: TGTGCCAGCAGCCCCACGACGTATACAGGGGTCAACTCTGGAAACACCATATATTTT. Its translation is CASSPTTYTGVNSGNTIYF.

This rearrangement joins TRBV28 to TRBJ2-7; D is possibly TRBD2 (6 bases). Looked up from germline, CDR1 is MDHEN and CDR2 is SYDVKM. The CDR3 runs to 14 residues. The V and J ends lost 6 bases and 3 bases respectively, with 15 bases between them. The DNA for the CDR3 is TGTGCCAGCAGGCCCCCGGGACTCATCTACGAGCAGTACTTC. This gives the protein CASRPPGLIYEQYF.

The rearrangement uses TRBV7-9 and TRBJ1-2; D is perhaps TRBD1 (6 bases). There are 13 residues in the CDR3. Trimming took off 2 bases at V and 10 bases at J, with 14 bases between the two ends. Germline CDR1 SEHNR, CDR2 FQNEAQ (reference sequence). This chain's CDR3 is CASSLKGHDDYTF. The CDR3 DNA sequence: TGTGCCAGCAGCTTAAAGGGACATGATGACTACACCTTC.

The chain uses TRBV7-9 and TRBJ2-5, with 8 nucleotides matching TRBD1. The CDR3 has 14 amino acids. CDR1 and CDR2 from the germline V gene are SEHNR and FQNEAQ (reference sequence). With 4 bases clipped from V and 3 bases from J, the junction kept 4 bases outside the gene matches. The CDR3 protein is CASSSTTGEETQYF. CDR3 coding DNA: TGTGCCAGCAGCTCGACGACAGGGGAAGAGACCCAGTACTTC.

V and J are TRBV14 and TRBJ2-2, with 8 bases that match TRBD2. J was trimmed by 4 bases and V by 0 bases; bases with no gene match: 7. The germline V gene has CDR1 SGHDN and CDR2 FVKESK. The CDR3 length is 17 residues. The CDR3 region has the DNA TGTGCCAGCAGCCAAGATTACCAGCGGGAGTTCACCGGGGAGCTGTTTTTT. Protein product: CASSQDYQREFTGELFF.